The 7 T cell receptor beta chains below all came from one sample that was sequenced in a study of blood T cell repertoires in COVID-19. TCRdb keeps only in-frame clones here, not all; method: immunoSEQ multiplex PCR. This table holds about 240,000 clones, 70% to 90% found once. Sequencing was carried out using peripheral blood. The receptors originated from a woman in her thirties or forties who had recovered from COVID-19.

The chain couples TRBV5-1 to TRBJ1-2; possibly TRBD1 for D (5 bases). CDR3 length: 15 amino acids. CDR1 is SGHRS and CDR2 is YFSETQ in the germline V gene. The V end lost 0 bases, the J end lost 4 bases, and 13 bases lay between the germline ends. The chain's CDR3 is CASSLGGRAAYGYTF. CDR3 nucleotides: TGCGCCAGCAGCTTGGGTGGCAGGGCGGCCTATGGCTACACCTTC. Variable domain in full (rest from reference TRBV5-1 and TRBJ1-2): KAGVTQTPRYLIKTRGQQVTLSCSPISGHRSVSWYQQTPGQGLQFLFEYFSETQRNKGNFPGRFSGRQFSNSRSEMNVSTLELGDSALYLCASSLGGRAAYGYTFGSGTRLTVV.

This rearrangement joins TRBV7-9 to TRBJ2-5; TRBD2 agrees at 16 bases. Germline V CDR1 and CDR2: SEHNR, FQNEAQ (reference sequence). This CDR3 has 17 amino acids. With V trimmed by 3 bases and J by 4 bases, 5 bases remained unmatched. CDR3 loop: CASSLGTSGRARETQYF. The CDR3 DNA reads TGTGCCAGCAGCTTGGGGACTAGCGGGAGGGCCCGAGAGACCCAGTACTTC.

The chain links TRBV7-9 to TRBJ2-6; a weak D match, TRBD2 (5 bases). The CDR3 length is 17 residues. Germline loops: CDR1 SEHNR, CDR2 FQNEAQ (reference sequence). Trimming removed 5 bases from V and 0 bases from J, with 14 bases in between. CDR3 in amino acids: CASSPPTGSSGANVLTF. The CDR3 DNA follows: TGTGCCAGCAGCCCCCCGACGGGAAGCTCTGGGGCCAACGTCCTGACTTTC.

This chain joins TRBV6-4 and TRBJ2-7; 8 bases match TRBD2. The CDR3 loop spans 15 amino acids. V lost 4 bases, J lost 4 bases, and 9 bases stayed unmatched. CDR1 and CDR2 (germline): MRHNA, SNTAGT. Here the CDR3 DNA reads TGTGCCAGCAGTGGCCCACAGGCGGGGGGTTACGAGCAGTACTTC. Translated, it gives CASSGPQAGGYEQYF.

V is TRBV24-1 and J is TRBJ1-5; TRBD1 might be the D (5 bases). V was cut by 7 bases and J by 1 base, with 13 bases left in between. This CDR3 comprises 15 residues. Germline assignment: CDR1 KGHDR and CDR2 SFDVKD. The CDR3 protein is CATSPGRGSNQPQHF. The CDR3 region has the DNA TGTGCCACCAGCCCTGGGAGGGGAAGCAATCAGCCCCAGCATTTT.

This clone appeared once. The chain carries TRBV4-3 and TRBJ1-5; no clear D gene. Germline V CDR1 and CDR2: LGHNA, YSLEER. The V end was cut by 4 bases, the J end by 3 bases, with 13 bases between. CDR3 length equals 15 residues. DNA of the CDR3: TGCGCCAGCAGCCTAACAAAGGAGATCAATCAGCCCCAGCATTTT. This encodes CASSLTKEINQPQHF.

The chain carries TRBV7-9 and TRBJ1-2; D may be TRBD1 (5 bases). V shed 10 bases and J shed 6 bases, with 21 bases lying between them. The germline V gene has CDR1 SEHNR and CDR2 FQNEAQ (reference sequence). CDR3 length: 14 amino acids. The CDR3 nucleotides read TGTGCCATTGGGGGAGGGCCCAAGGGGCATGGCTACACCTTC. Translation gives CAIGGGPKGHGYTF.